This is a list of T cell receptor beta chains from one sample in a study of blood T cell repertoires in COVID-19. This table comes from immunoSEQ multiplex PCR, and its TCRdb copy is limited to in-frame clones, with some not included. The table records about 110,000 clones, around four fifths of them present only once. Input material: peripheral blood. The receptors derive from a woman aged 40 to 55 with acute or convalescent COVID-19. CDR3s include the opening cysteine and the closing phenylalanine or tryptophan. The order of the fields is clone size, J gene, V gene, D gene, CDR3 protein, CDR3 DNA. D genes are given only for firm matches. Clone size is given for some rows only: seen once, a few or many times, or a class if the clone is expanded.

abundance: -
j_gene: TRBJ1-2
v_gene: TRBV6-6
d_gene: TRBD1
CDR3aa: CASSKSPGQGIYGYTF
CDR3nt: TGTGCCAGCAGTAAATCCCCGGGACAGGGGATCTATGGCTACACCTTC

abundance: -
j_gene: TRBJ2-3
v_gene: TRBV18
d_gene: -
CDR3aa: CASSPLRGSTDTQYF
CDR3nt: TGTGCCAGCTCACCACTAAGGGGAAGCACAGATACGCAGTATTTT

abundance: -
j_gene: TRBJ2-2
v_gene: TRBV19
d_gene: -
CDR3aa: CASRTVFNTGELFF
CDR3nt: TGTGCCAGTCGGACAGTTTTTAACACCGGGGAGCTGTTTTTT

abundance: -
j_gene: TRBJ1-5
v_gene: TRBV19
d_gene: -
CDR3aa: CASSRGLEKQPQHF
CDR3nt: TGTGCCAGTAGTAGGGGACTTGAGAAACAGCCCCAGCATTTT

abundance: -
j_gene: TRBJ1-2
v_gene: TRBV7-9
d_gene: -
CDR3aa: CASSPRGGSYGYTF
CDR3nt: TGTGCCAGCAGCCCTCGAGGGGGTAGCTATGGCTACACCTTC

abundance: -
j_gene: TRBJ1-2
v_gene: TRBV6-2/TRBV6-3
d_gene: TRBD1
CDR3aa: CASSSNTGAYGYTF
CDR3nt: TGTGCCAGCAGCTCTAATACAGGGGCTTATGGCTACACCTTC

abundance: -
j_gene: TRBJ1-2
v_gene: TRBV10-3
d_gene: -
CDR3aa: CAIRAGGDYGYTF
CDR3nt: TGTGCCATCAGGGCGGGGGGAGACTATGGCTACACCTTC

abundance: -
j_gene: TRBJ2-5
v_gene: TRBV7-7
d_gene: TRBD2
CDR3aa: CASSPGLAGNQETQYF
CDR3nt: TGTGCCAGCAGCCCTGGACTAGCGGGAAACCAAGAGACCCAGTACTTC

abundance: -
j_gene: TRBJ2-7
v_gene: TRBV5-5
d_gene: TRBD2
CDR3aa: CASSLRGLAGEQYF
CDR3nt: TGTGCCAGCAGCTTGAGGGGACTAGCGGGAGAGCAGTACTTC

abundance: once
j_gene: TRBJ2-1
v_gene: TRBV4-1
d_gene: TRBD2
CDR3aa: CASSPTLAGGMGTYNEQFF
CDR3nt: TGCGCCAGCAGCCCGACCCTAGCGGGGGGAATGGGGACCTACAATGAGCAGTTCTTC

abundance: -
j_gene: TRBJ1-2
v_gene: TRBV6-5
d_gene: -
CDR3aa: CASSLNRAGGYTF
CDR3nt: TGTGCCAGCAGCCTCAACAGGGCTGGAGGCTACACCTTC

abundance: -
j_gene: TRBJ2-1
v_gene: TRBV9
d_gene: TRBD2
CDR3aa: CASSPAPTSGVGDGQFF
CDR3nt: TGTGCCAGCAGCCCCGCCCCGACTAGCGGGGTGGGTGATGGGCAGTTCTTC

abundance: -
j_gene: TRBJ2-3
v_gene: TRBV9
d_gene: -
CDR3aa: CASSVAGISTDTQYF
CDR3nt: TGTGCCAGCAGCGTAGCGGGGATTAGCACAGATACGCAGTATTTT

abundance: -
j_gene: TRBJ2-3
v_gene: TRBV29-1
d_gene: -
CDR3aa: CSVAPADTQYF
CDR3nt: TGCAGCGTCGCTCCGGCAGATACGCAGTATTTT

abundance: -
j_gene: TRBJ1-1
v_gene: TRBV6-5
d_gene: -
CDR3aa: CASSSNFGGRTEAFF
CDR3nt: TGTGCCAGCAGTTCTAACTTCGGGGGGCGGACTGAAGCTTTCTTT

abundance: -
j_gene: TRBJ1-1
v_gene: TRBV4-3
d_gene: -
CDR3aa: CASSQDGTSEAFF
CDR3nt: TGCGCCAGCAGCCAAGACGGGACTTCTGAAGCTTTCTTT

abundance: -
j_gene: TRBJ2-7
v_gene: TRBV7-9
d_gene: TRBD1
CDR3aa: CASSRTGTGGEQYF
CDR3nt: TGTGCCAGCAGCCGAACCGGGACAGGGGGCGAGCAGTACTTC

abundance: -
j_gene: TRBJ2-7
v_gene: TRBV5-1
d_gene: TRBD1
CDR3aa: CASSPGTEPTKQYF
CDR3nt: TGCGCCAGCAGCCCCGGGACAGAGCCTACGAAGCAGTACTTC

abundance: -
j_gene: TRBJ1-5
v_gene: TRBV9
d_gene: -
CDR3aa: CASNLAGGTNQPQHF
CDR3nt: TGTGCCAGCAACCTTGCGGGGGGAACCAATCAGCCCCAGCATTTT

abundance: -
j_gene: TRBJ1-4
v_gene: TRBV6-1
d_gene: -
CDR3aa: CASSEELPRLLFF
CDR3nt: TGTGCCAGCAGTGAAGAGTTGCCCAGGTTACTGTTTTTT

abundance: -
j_gene: TRBJ1-1
v_gene: TRBV6-5
d_gene: -
CDR3aa: CASRLNWNTEAFF
CDR3nt: TGTGCCAGCAGGCTCAACTGGAACACTGAAGCTTTCTTT

abundance: -
j_gene: TRBJ2-2
v_gene: TRBV9
d_gene: -
CDR3aa: CASSPSAGNTGELFF
CDR3nt: TGTGCCAGCAGCCCCTCGGCAGGGAACACCGGGGAGCTGTTTTTT

abundance: -
j_gene: TRBJ2-6
v_gene: TRBV11-2
d_gene: -
CDR3aa: CASSWSQWSGANVLTF
CDR3nt: TGTGCCAGCAGCTGGAGCCAATGGTCCGGGGCCAACGTCCTGACTTTC

abundance: -
j_gene: TRBJ1-2
v_gene: TRBV19
d_gene: -
CDR3aa: CASSTSGSRHGYTF
CDR3nt: TGTGCCAGTAGTACCAGTGGGAGTAGGCATGGCTACACCTTC

abundance: -
j_gene: TRBJ1-1
v_gene: TRBV19
d_gene: TRBD1
CDR3aa: CASSEGQGSWTEAFF
CDR3nt: TGTGCCAGTAGTGAGGGACAGGGGTCGTGGACTGAAGCTTTCTTT